This T cell receptor beta chain appears in the sequencing data of a study of T-cell memory formation after mild COVID-19. Study-wide results and caveats: Prior to infection, memory already included some responding clones, suggesting cross-reactive memory joined.

A note on this clonotype: Antigen specificity is unknown.

It was 5'RACE with constant-segment primers that produced the TCR alpha and TCR beta cDNA libraries, which carried sample barcodes and UMIs. MiXCR, run by TCRdb on the 5' RACE reads, gives a single entry per CDR3 protein. The sample holds over 500,000 distinct CDR3 sequences; around a sixth are singletons and the top ten take around 7.8%. Germline V CDR1 and CDR2: MNHEY, SVGEGT. The CDR3 has 16 amino acids. V lost 0 bases and J 1 base, leaving 12 bases between the germline ends. The sample taken for sequencing was PBMCs or a T cell subset sorted from them (not recorded which). This TCR derives from an adult woman who had mild COVID-19 (a few samples of this study predate the infection). Cell type and time point are not known. J is TRBJ1-1 and V is TRBV6-2 or TRBV6-3; D call uncertain. The CDR3 DNA reads as TGTGCCAGCAGTTACTCGCCGGCAGGATCGAACACTGAAGCTTTCTTT. Encoded protein: CASSYSPAGSNTEAFF.